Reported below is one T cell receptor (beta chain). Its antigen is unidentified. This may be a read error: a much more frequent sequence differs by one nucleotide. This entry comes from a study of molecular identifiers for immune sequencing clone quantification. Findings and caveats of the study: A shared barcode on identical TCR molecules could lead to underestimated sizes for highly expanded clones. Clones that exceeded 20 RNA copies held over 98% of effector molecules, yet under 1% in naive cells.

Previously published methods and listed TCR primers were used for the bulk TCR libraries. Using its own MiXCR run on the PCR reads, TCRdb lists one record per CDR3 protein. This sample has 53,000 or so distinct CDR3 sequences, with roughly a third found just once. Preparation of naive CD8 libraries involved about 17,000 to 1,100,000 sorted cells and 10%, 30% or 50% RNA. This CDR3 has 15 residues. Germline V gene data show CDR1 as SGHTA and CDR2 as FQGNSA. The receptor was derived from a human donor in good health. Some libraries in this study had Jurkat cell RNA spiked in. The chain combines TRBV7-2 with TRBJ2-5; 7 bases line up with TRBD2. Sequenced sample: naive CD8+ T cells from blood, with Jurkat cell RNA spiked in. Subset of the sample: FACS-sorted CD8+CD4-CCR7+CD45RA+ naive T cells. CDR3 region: CACSLIPAGFETQYF. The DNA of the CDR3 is TGTGCCTGCAGCTTAATACCAGCGGGATTTGAGACCCAGTACTTC.